The sequence of this T cell receptor (beta chain) was determined in a study of control samples from healthy donors and cancer patients. This table comes from immunoSEQ multiplex PCR, and its TCRdb copy is limited to in-frame clones, with some not included. Of around 50,000 clones listed, about nine tenths are singletons. With 3 bases removed from V and 7 bases from J, the gap between germline ends came to 10 bases. The CDR3 extends over 13 amino acids. CDR1 and CDR2 (germline): MDHEN, SYDVKM. The sequence came from a middle-aged man with colorectal cancer. The gene calls are TRBV28 and TRBJ1-5; D gene ambiguous. Source material: PBMCs. CDR3 residues: CASSLGPDQPQHF. In DNA form, the CDR3 reads TGTGCCAGCAGTTTGGGCCCAGACCAGCCCCAGCATTTT.